Listed below are T cell receptor beta chains from one sample, sequenced in a study of blood T cell repertoires in COVID-19. The table came from immunoSEQ multiplex PCR; TCRdb's copy has only in-frame clones and leaves some out. The data show about 150,000 clones, about nine tenths seen once. Input material: peripheral blood. All receptors come from an older woman with active or convalescent COVID-19. The CDR3 runs from the conserved cysteine through the conserved F or W. D genes are given only for firm matches. Some rows mark clone size as missing; the rest say once, few, many or name a class of expanded clone.

v_gene,abundance,j_gene,d_gene,CDR3aa,CDR3nt
TRBV6-2/TRBV6-3,NA,TRBJ2-5,NA,CASSPFQETQYF,TGTGCCAGCAGTCCATTCCAAGAGACCCAGTACTTC
TRBV29-1,NA,TRBJ1-2,NA,CSVEDRGGAGYTF,TGCAGCGTTGAAGATCGGGGAGGCGCTGGCTACACCTTC
TRBV19,NA,TRBJ2-1,NA,CASSAPGSYNEQFF,TGTGCCAGTAGTGCACCGGGCTCCTACAATGAGCAGTTCTTC
TRBV9,NA,TRBJ1-1,TRBD1,CASSPGTGTEAFF,TGTGCCAGCAGCCCAGGGACAGGGACTGAAGCTTTCTTT
TRBV2,NA,TRBJ2-1,TRBD2,CASKGTSGTISYNEQFF,TGTGCCAGCAAGGGTACTAGCGGGACCATCTCCTACAATGAGCAGTTCTTC
TRBV7-2,once,TRBJ2-7,NA,CASSLDGGTGEQYF,TGTGCCAGCAGCTTAGACGGGGGAACCGGCGAGCAGTACTTC
TRBV27,NA,TRBJ2-2,NA,CASSYGGRGTGELFF,TGTGCCAGCAGTTATGGGGGCAGGGGTACCGGGGAGCTGTTTTTT
TRBV7-6,NA,TRBJ2-1,NA,CASSLRPPSEGANEQFF,TGTGCCAGCAGCTTACGACCTCCTAGCGAGGGGGCGAATGAGCAGTTCTTC
TRBV10-2,NA,TRBJ1-2,NA,CASSEFSGDNGYTF,TGCGCCAGCAGTGAGTTTTCAGGGGATAATGGCTACACCTTC
TRBV5-1,NA,TRBJ1-1,NA,CASRGGVTEAFF,TGCGCCAGCAGAGGAGGAGTCACTGAAGCTTTCTTT
TRBV7-2,NA,TRBJ1-2,TRBD1,CASSPPDRAHGYTF,TGTGCCAGCAGCCCCCCGGACAGGGCTCATGGCTACACCTTC
TRBV7-9,NA,TRBJ1-6,TRBD1,CASSPQGTGYNSPLHF,TGTGCCAGCAGCCCCCAAGGGACAGGTTATAATTCACCCCTCCACTTT
TRBV20-1,NA,TRBJ1-3,TRBD1,CSASDRAGNTIYF,TGCAGTGCTAGTGACAGGGCTGGAAACACCATATATTTT
TRBV19,NA,TRBJ2-7,NA,CASSAGYSVSYEQYF,TGTGCCAGTAGTGCAGGGTATTCGGTGTCTTACGAGCAGTACTTC
TRBV7-8,once,TRBJ1-1,TRBD1,CASSPTGTGVTEAFF,TGTGCCAGCAGCCCAACCGGGACAGGGGTTACTGAAGCTTTCTTT
TRBV6-6,NA,TRBJ1-6,NA,CASNVPESSYNSPLHF,TGTGCCAGCAATGTCCCCGAGAGCTCCTATAATTCACCCCTCCACTTT
TRBV2,NA,TRBJ1-6,TRBD1,CASSGQGLNSPLHF,TGTGCCAGCAGTGGACAGGGGCTTAATTCACCCCTCCACTTT
TRBV7-7,NA,TRBJ2-3,TRBD1,CASSLGTADTQYF,TGTGCTAGCAGCTTAGGGACAGCAGATACGCAGTATTTT
TRBV21-1,few,TRBJ2-1,NA,CASSTYRGRLGSAYNEQFF,TGTGCCAGCAGCACTTACAGGGGGCGGCTCGGCTCGGCTTACAATGAGCAGTTCTTC
TRBV30,many,TRBJ1-1,TRBD1,CAWLRTGNTEAFF,TGTGCCTGGCTTAGGACAGGGAACACTGAAGCTTTCTTT
TRBV10-3,NA,TRBJ2-1,NA,CAISESGLGRRGEQFF,TGTGCCATCAGTGAGTCGGGCCTAGGGCGTAGGGGTGAGCAGTTCTTC
TRBV29-1,NA,TRBJ1-2,NA,CSVGGASQEANYGYTF,TGCAGCGTCGGGGGGGCGTCCCAAGAAGCTAACTATGGCTACACCTTC
TRBV5-5,NA,TRBJ1-1,TRBD1,CASRRDSVNTEAFF,TGTGCCAGCAGGCGGGACAGTGTGAACACTGAAGCTTTCTTT
TRBV30,NA,TRBJ1-2,NA,CAWRDYRAGGGYTF,TGTGCCTGGAGGGACTATAGGGCAGGCGGGGGCTACACCTTC
TRBV2,NA,TRBJ2-7,NA,CASSPVYEQYF,TGTGCCAGCTCCCCAGTCTACGAGCAGTACTTC
TRBV19,NA,TRBJ1-2,NA,CASSAQGRDYGYTF,TGTGCCAGTAGTGCCCAGGGGCGCGACTATGGCTACACCTTC
TRBV12-5,NA,TRBJ1-5,NA,CASGSLGGDSYSNQPQHF,TGTGCTAGTGGATCCCTCGGTGGAGACAGCTATAGCAATCAGCCCCAGCATTTT
TRBV18,NA,TRBJ1-1,NA,CASSPPGTSPEAFF,TGTGCCAGCTCTCCGCCGGGAACGAGTCCTGAAGCTTTCTTT
TRBV6-5,NA,TRBJ1-4,TRBD1,CASSYSGTGNEKLFF,TGTGCCAGCAGTTACTCGGGGACAGGGAATGAAAAACTGTTTTTT
TRBV27,NA,TRBJ2-7,NA,CASSLRQSRSYEQYF,TGTGCCAGCAGCCTCCGACAGAGCCGCTCCTACGAGCAGTACTTC
TRBV3-1/TRBV3-2,few,TRBJ1-3,NA,CASSQLQGNTIYF,TGTGCCAGCAGCCAACTGCAGGGGAACACCATATATTTT
TRBV5-1,NA,TRBJ2-3,NA,CASSDWDSTDTQYF,TGCGCCAGCAGCGACTGGGACTCCACAGATACGCAGTATTTT
TRBV7-2,NA,TRBJ1-2,NA,CASSLPTSNYGYTF,TGTGCCAGCAGCTTACCTACCTCTAACTATGGCTACACCTTC
TRBV9,NA,TRBJ2-3,TRBD2,CASSAGTSGGGADTQYF,TGTGCCAGCAGCGCCGGGACTAGCGGGGGGGGAGCAGATACGCAGTATTTT
TRBV10-3,few,TRBJ1-5,NA,CAISESETFSNQPQHF,TGTGCCATCAGTGAGTCGGAGACGTTTAGCAATCAGCCCCAGCATTTT
TRBV4-2,NA,TRBJ2-2,NA,CASSLQGGTGWTGELFF,TGTGCCAGCAGCCTCCAAGGCGGAACAGGGTGGACCGGGGAGCTGTTTTTT
TRBV3-1/TRBV3-2,NA,TRBJ1-4,TRBD1,CASSQVGGWGEKLFF,TGTGCCAGCAGCCAAGTAGGGGGCTGGGGCGAAAAACTGTTTTTT
TRBV9,NA,TRBJ2-1,TRBD1,CASSVFPGGEQFNEQFF,TGTGCCAGCAGCGTATTCCCAGGGGGCGAGCAGTTCAATGAGCAGTTCTTC
TRBV18,NA,TRBJ1-5,NA,CASSPGRGRNQPQHF,TGTGCCAGCTCACCGGGCAGGGGAAGAAATCAGCCCCAGCATTTT
TRBV5-4,NA,TRBJ2-1,TRBD2,CASSLPGGGNEQFF,TGTGCCAGCAGCCTCCCTGGGGGGGGAAATGAGCAGTTCTTC
TRBV30,once,TRBJ1-5,NA,CAWSGTLSPGTGSDQPQHF,TGTGCCTGGAGTGGGACATTATCGCCGGGTACAGGGAGCGATCAGCCCCAGCATTTT